A single T cell receptor (beta chain) is shown here with its context. The sample comes from a study of cytomegalovirus exposure and HLA in healthy donors. PCR used 60 Vbeta primers and 13 Jbeta primers. TCRdb's table, derived via immunoSEQ multiplex PCR, lists solely in-frame clones and lacks some. Of approximately 190,000 clones in the sample, roughly 80% were seen once. V dropped 5 bases and J dropped 11 bases, with 19 bases sitting between them. The germline V gene encodes CDR1 GTSNPN and CDR2 SVGIG (reference sequence). This CDR3 region has 13 residues. The V and J genes are TRBV30 and TRBJ1-5; possible D gene TRBD1, 6 bases. This clonotype was sampled from a man between 40 and 49 years old in good health and CMV-seropositive. The sequencing input was PBMCs. CDR3 DNA sequence: TGTGCCTGGGGACAGCCAGCAACACAGGCCCAGCATTTT. Translating gives CAWGQPATQAQHF. Full variable domain (missing parts from reference TRBV30 and TRBJ1-5): SQTIHQWPATLVQPVGSPLSLECTVEGTSNPNLYWYRQAAGRGLQLLFYSVGIGQISSEVPQNLSASRPQDRQFILSSKKLLLSDSGFYLCAWGQPATQAQHFGDGTRLSIL.